This record covers a single T cell receptor beta chain. Its antigen is unidentified. The V end lost 4 bases, the J end lost 4 bases, and 8 bases lay between the germline ends. Germline V gives CDR1 SGHTA, CDR2 FQGTGA. The CDR3 is made up of 13 amino acids. This sample is drawn from a study of T-cell memory formation after mild COVID-19. Study observations and caveats: CD8+ contracting clones occupied EMRA, while CD4+ ones occupied mainly CM and EM.

The 5'RACE method, run with constant-segment primers, produced TCR alpha and TCR beta cDNA libraries (carrying sample barcodes and UMIs). TCRdb fed the 5' RACE reads into MiXCR, producing one record per CDR3 protein. Of a few hundred thousand distinct CDR3 sequences in the sample, approximately 25% were seen once. This receptor was obtained from an adult woman who had mild COVID-19 (a few samples of this study predate the infection). Cell type and time point are not known. The sample consisted of PBMCs or a T cell subset sorted from them (not recorded which). The chain has TRBV7-3 and TRBJ1-5; TRBD1 might be the D (5 bases). The CDR3 loop reads CASSSGANQPQHF. DNA of the CDR3: TGTGCCAGCAGCTCCGGGGCGAATCAGCCCCAGCATTTT.